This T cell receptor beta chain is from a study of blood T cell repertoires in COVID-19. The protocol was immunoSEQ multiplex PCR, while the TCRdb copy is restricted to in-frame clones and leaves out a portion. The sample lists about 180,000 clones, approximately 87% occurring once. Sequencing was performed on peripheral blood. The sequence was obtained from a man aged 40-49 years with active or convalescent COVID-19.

CDR3 nucleotide sequence: TGTGCCAGCTCACGGGGACAGGGCCATGGCTACACCTTC. Translation gives CASSRGQGHGYTF. The genes are TRBV18 and TRBJ1-2; 9 bases line up with TRBD1. Germline CDR1 is KGHSH and CDR2 is LQKENI. The junction had 3 bases not matched to a gene; V was cut back by 4 bases and J by 6 bases. CDR3 length: 13 residues.